A single sample gave rise to the 8 T cell receptor beta chains below, sequenced in a study of shared clonotypes between healthy human individuals. Data came from immunoSEQ multiplex PCR; TCRdb stores just in-frame clones and leaves some out. Of about 1 million clones listed, 65% to 75% are singletons. Material for sequencing was memory CD4+ T cells sorted from blood. As for subset: CD45RA-negative fraction. All receptors come from a man younger than 30 in good health.

V is TRBV5-1 and J is TRBJ1-6; tentative D call: TRBD1 (6 bases). V was cut by 3 bases and J by 8 bases, with 15 bases left in between. The V gene's germline CDR1 is SGHRS and CDR2 YFSETQ. This CDR3 comprises 15 residues. The CDR3 DNA reads TGCGCCAGCAGCTCCATACCAGGGGTAGATTCACCCCTCCACTTT. It codes for CASSSIPGVDSPLHF. Full variable domain (missing parts from reference TRBV5-1 and TRBJ1-6): KAGVTQTPRYLIKTRGQQVTLSCSPISGHRSVSWYQQTPGQGLQFLFEYFSETQRNKGNFPGRFSGRQFSNSRSEMNVSTLELGDSALYLCASSSIPGVDSPLHFGNGTRLTVT.

The chain joins TRBV7-3 to TRBJ2-2, with 11 nucleotides matching TRBD2. In germline, CDR1 is SGHTA, CDR2 FQGTGA. V shed 4 bases and J 7 bases; nucleotides not matched to a gene: 5. There are 15 residues in the CDR3. CDR3 region: CASSYGTSGDGELFF. DNA for the CDR3: TGTGCCAGCAGCTATGGGACTAGCGGAGACGGGGAGCTGTTTTTT.

The V gene is TRBV2, the J gene TRBJ1-1; no clear D gene. The CDR3 contains 13 residues. The V gene's germline CDR1 is SNHLY and CDR2 FYNNEI. The V and J ends lost 7 bases and 0 bases respectively, with 9 bases between them. The CDR3 spells CASKERLNTEAFF. The CDR3 coding sequence is TGTGCCAGCAAGGAGCGATTGAACACTGAAGCTTTCTTT. Complete variable domain (other parts from reference TRBV2 and TRBJ1-1): EPEVTQTPSHQVTQMGQEVILRCVPISNHLYFYWYRQILGQKVEFLVSFYNNEISEKSEIFDDQFSVERPDGSNFTLKIRSTKLEDSAMYFCASKERLNTEAFFGQGTRLTVV.

This clone has more than one count but fewer than ten. This chain links TRBV11-3 with TRBJ2-3; TRBD2 matches at 8 bases. The germline V gene encodes CDR1 SGHNT and CDR2 YENEEA. J was trimmed by 4 bases and V by 1 base; bases with no gene match: 4. The CDR3 totals 15 residues. In nucleotides, the CDR3 is TGTGCCAGCAGCTTAGGCGCGGGAGGAGCAGATACGCAGTATTTT. It translates to CASSLGAGGADTQYF.

The sample holds one count of this clone. This chain links TRBV20-1 with TRBJ1-5, with D unresolved. V dropped 0 bases and J dropped 11 bases, with 8 bases sitting between them. In germline, CDR1 is DFQATT, CDR2 SNEGSKA (reference sequence). The CDR3 runs to 11 residues. The CDR3 region has the DNA TGCAGTGCTAGAGATAAGGTAGCCCAGCATTTT. Translating gives CSARDKVAQHF.

The V and J genes are TRBV10-3 and TRBJ1-1; tentatively, D is TRBD1 (6 bases). The CDR3 extends over 11 amino acids. Trimming took 4 bases from V and 11 from J, leaving 11 bases between them. Germline V gene data show CDR1 as ENHRY and CDR2 as SYGVKD. The CDR3 here is CAISVGASAFF. CDR3 sequence (DNA): TGTGCCATCAGTGTGGGGGCCAGCGCTTTCTTT.

This clone was detected only a few times. This sequence joins TRBV4-1 and TRBJ2-5; 7 nucleotides match TRBD1. Germline V CDR1 and CDR2: MGHRA, YSYEKL. The CDR3 is 14 amino acids. With V trimmed by 2 bases and J by 5 bases, 5 bases remained unmatched. The CDR3 nucleotides are TGCGCCAGCAGCCAAAACAGGGGAAGGGAGACCCAGTACTTC. Translated: CASSQNRGRETQYF.

The chain carries TRBV5-1 and TRBJ2-1; no firm D call. The germline V gene has CDR1 SGHRS and CDR2 YFSETQ. V was trimmed by 3 bases and J by 12 bases, leaving 13 bases between them. This CDR3 is built from 12 residues. The CDR3 DNA follows: TGCGCCAGCAGCTCAACTCGGCCGTGGCAGTTCTTC. This encodes CASSSTRPWQFF.